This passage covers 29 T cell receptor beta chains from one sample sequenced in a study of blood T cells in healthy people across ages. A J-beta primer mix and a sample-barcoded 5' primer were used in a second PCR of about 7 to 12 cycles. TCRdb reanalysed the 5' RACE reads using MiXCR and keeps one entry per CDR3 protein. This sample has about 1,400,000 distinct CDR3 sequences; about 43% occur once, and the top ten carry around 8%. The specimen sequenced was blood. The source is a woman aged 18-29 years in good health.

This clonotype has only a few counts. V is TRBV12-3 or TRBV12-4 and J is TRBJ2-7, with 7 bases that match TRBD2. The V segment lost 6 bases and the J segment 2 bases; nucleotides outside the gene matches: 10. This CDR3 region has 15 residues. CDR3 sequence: CASSWNLAETYEQYF. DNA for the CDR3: TGTGCCAGCAGCTGGAACCTAGCGGAAACCTACGAGCAGTACTTC.

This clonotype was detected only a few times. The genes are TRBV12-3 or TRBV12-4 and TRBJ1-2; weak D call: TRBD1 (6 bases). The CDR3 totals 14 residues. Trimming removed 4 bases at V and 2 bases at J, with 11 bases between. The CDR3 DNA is TGTGCCAGCAGTTCCAGGGGATCGAACTATGGCTACACCTTC. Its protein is CASSSRGSNYGYTF.

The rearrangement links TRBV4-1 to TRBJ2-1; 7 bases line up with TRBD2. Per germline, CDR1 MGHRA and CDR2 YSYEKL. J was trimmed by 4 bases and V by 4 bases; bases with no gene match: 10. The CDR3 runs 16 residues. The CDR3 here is CASSREGAGPYNEQFF. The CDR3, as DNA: TGCGCCAGCAGCCGGGAGGGTGCGGGACCGTACAATGAGCAGTTCTTC.

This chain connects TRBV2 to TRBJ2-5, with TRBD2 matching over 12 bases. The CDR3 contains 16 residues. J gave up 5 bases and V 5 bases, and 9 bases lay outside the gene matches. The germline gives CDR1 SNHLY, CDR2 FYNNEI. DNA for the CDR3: TGTGCCAGCAGTCCTACGACTAGCGGGGGAGGGGAGACCCAGTACTTC. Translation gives CASSPTTSGGGETQYF.

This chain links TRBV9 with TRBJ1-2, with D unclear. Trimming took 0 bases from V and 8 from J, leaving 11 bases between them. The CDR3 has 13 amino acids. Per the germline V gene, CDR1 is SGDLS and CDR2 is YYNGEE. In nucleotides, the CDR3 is TGTGCCAGCAGCGTAGTGCGAGGGATGGGCTACACCTTC. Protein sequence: CASSVVRGMGYTF.

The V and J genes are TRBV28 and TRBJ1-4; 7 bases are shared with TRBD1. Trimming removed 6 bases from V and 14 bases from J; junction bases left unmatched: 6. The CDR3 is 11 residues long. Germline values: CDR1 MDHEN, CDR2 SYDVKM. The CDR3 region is CASRAMTGLFF. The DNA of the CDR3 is TGTGCCAGCAGAGCCATGACAGGGCTGTTTTTT.

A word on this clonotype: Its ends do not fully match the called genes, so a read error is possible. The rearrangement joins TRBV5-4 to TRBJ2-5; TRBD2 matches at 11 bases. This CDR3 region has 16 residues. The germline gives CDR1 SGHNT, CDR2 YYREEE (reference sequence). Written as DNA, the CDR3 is TGTGCCAACAGCTTAGCGGGAGGGCCCTCGGGGGAGACCCAGTACTTC. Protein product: CANSLAGGPSGETQYF. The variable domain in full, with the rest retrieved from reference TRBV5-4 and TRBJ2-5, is ETGVTQSPTHLIKTRGQQVTLRCSSQSGHNTVSWYQQALGQGPQFIFQYYREEENGRGNFPPRFSGLQFPNYSSELNVNALELDDSALYLCANSLAGGPSGETQYFGPGTRLLVL.

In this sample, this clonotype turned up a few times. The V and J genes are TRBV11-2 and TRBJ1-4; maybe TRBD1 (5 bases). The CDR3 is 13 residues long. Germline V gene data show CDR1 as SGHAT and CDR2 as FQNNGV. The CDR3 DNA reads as TGTGCGATCAGGGCGGATGCTAATGAAAAACTGTTTTTT. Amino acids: CAIRADANEKLFF.

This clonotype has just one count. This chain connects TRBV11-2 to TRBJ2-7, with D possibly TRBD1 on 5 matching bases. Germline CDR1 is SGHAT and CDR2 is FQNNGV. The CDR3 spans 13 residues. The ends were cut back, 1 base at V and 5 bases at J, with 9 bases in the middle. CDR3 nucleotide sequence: TGTGCCAGCAGCTTAGTGGCAGGGCACGAGCAGTACTTC. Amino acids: CASSLVAGHEQYF. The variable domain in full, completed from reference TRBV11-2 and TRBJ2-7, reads EAGVAQSPRYKIIEKRQSVAFWCNPISGHATLYWYQQILGQGPKLLIQFQNNGVVDDSQLPKDRFSAERLKGVDSTLKIQPAKLEDSAVYLCASSLVAGHEQYFGPGTRLTVT.

This chain's CDR3 is CASSYSTGFGAAGQQETQYF. The CDR3 DNA reads TGTGCCAGCAGTTACTCGACGGGTTTTGGGGCAGCGGGACAACAAGAGACCCAGTACTTC. V gene TRBV6-2 or TRBV6-3 combines with J gene TRBJ2-5, with D possibly being TRBD2 (7 bases). V was clipped by 0 bases and J by 2 bases, with 25 bases between them. The germline gives CDR1 MNHEY, CDR2 SVGEGT. This CDR3 spans 20 amino acids.

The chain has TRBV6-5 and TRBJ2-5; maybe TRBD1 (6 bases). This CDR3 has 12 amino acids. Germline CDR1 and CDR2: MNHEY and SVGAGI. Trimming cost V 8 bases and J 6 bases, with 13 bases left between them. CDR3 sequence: CASGQGFKTQYF. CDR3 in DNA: TGTGCCAGCGGCCAGGGGTTCAAGACCCAGTACTTC.

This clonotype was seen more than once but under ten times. The CDR3 DNA reads TGCAGCGTTGAAGAGGGGGGACAGGGGCCCTACGAGCAGTACTTC. It is translated as CSVEEGGQGPYEQYF. The chain carries TRBV29-1 and TRBJ2-7; 10 nucleotides align to TRBD1. Germline CDR1 and CDR2: SQVTM and ANQGSEA. The V segment lost 0 bases and the J segment 2 bases; nucleotides outside the gene matches: 4. This CDR3 has 15 amino acids.

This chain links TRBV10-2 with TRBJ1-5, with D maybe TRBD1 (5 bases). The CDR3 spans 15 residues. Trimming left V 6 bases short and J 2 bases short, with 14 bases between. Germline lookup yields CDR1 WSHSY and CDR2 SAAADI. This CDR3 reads CASRAGLGGNQPQHF. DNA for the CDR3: TGCGCCAGCAGGGCAGGGCTGGGCGGCAATCAGCCCCAGCATTTT.

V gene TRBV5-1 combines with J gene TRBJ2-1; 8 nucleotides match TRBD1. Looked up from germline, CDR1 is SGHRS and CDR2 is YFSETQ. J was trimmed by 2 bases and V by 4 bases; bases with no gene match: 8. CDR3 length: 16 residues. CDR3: CASSPWTGSPYNEQFF. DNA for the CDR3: TGCGCCAGCAGCCCCTGGACAGGGTCCCCCTACAATGAGCAGTTCTTC.

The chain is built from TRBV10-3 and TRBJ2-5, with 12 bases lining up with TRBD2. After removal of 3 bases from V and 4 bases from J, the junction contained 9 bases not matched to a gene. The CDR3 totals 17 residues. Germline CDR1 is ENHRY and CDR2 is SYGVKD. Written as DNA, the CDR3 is TGTGCCATCAGTGACCCCCCGACTAGCGGGAGCGGAGAGACCCAGTACTTC. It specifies CAISDPPTSGSGETQYF.

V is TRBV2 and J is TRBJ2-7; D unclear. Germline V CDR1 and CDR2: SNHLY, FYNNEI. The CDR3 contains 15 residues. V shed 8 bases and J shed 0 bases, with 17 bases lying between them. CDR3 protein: CASSDGTISSYEQYF. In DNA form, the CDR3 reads TGTGCCAGCTCGGACGGAACGATAAGCTCCTACGAGCAGTACTTC.

CDR3 amino acids: CATRASGSYEQYF. Written as DNA, the CDR3 is TGTGCCACCAGAGCTAGCGGCTCCTACGAGCAGTACTTC. This rearrangement joins TRBV15 to TRBJ2-7; 7 nucleotides agree with TRBD2. Germline V lookup: CDR1 LNHNV, CDR2 YYDKDF (reference sequence). The CDR3 extends over 13 amino acids. V was clipped by 6 bases and J by 0 bases; unmatched bases: 2.

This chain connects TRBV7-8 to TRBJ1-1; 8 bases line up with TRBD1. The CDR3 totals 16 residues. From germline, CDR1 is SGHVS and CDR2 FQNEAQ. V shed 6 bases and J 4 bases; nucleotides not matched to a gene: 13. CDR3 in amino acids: CASSSQGASVSTEAFF. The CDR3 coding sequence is TGTGCCAGCAGTTCCCAGGGGGCTAGCGTGAGCACTGAAGCTTTCTTT. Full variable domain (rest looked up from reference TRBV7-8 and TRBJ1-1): GAGVSQSPRYKVAKRGQDVALRCDPISGHVSLFWYQQALGQGPEFLTYFQNEAQLDKSGLPSDRFFAERPEGSVSTLKIQRTQQEDSAVYLCASSSQGASVSTEAFFGQGTRLTVV.

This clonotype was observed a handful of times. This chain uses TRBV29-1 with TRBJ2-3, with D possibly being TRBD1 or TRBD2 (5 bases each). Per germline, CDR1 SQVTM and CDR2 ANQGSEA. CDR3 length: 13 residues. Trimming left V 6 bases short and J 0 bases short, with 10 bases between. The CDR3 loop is CSVRDPSTDTQYF. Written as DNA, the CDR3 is TGCAGCGTCCGGGACCCTAGCACAGATACGCAGTATTTT.

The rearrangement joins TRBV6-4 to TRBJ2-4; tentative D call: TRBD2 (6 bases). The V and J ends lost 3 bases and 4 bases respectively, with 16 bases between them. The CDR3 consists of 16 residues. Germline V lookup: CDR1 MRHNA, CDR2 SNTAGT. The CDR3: CASSDPTPGLKNIQYF. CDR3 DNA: TGTGCCAGCAGTGATCCTACACCGGGACTGAAAAACATTCAGTACTTC.

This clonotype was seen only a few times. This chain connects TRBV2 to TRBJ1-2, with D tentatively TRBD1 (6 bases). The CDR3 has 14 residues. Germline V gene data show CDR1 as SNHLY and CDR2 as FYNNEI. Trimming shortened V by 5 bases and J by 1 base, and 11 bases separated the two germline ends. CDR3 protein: CASSRGADNYGYTF. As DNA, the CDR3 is TGTGCCAGCAGTCGGGGGGCGGATAACTATGGCTACACCTTC.

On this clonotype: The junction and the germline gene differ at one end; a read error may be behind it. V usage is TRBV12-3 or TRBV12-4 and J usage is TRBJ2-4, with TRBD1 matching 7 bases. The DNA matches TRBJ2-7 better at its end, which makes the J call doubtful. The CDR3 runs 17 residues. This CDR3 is CVSSLRAFQGVAYEQYF. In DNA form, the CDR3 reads TGTGTCAGCAGTTTAAGGGCGTTTCAGGGGGTAGCTTACGAGCAGTACTTC.

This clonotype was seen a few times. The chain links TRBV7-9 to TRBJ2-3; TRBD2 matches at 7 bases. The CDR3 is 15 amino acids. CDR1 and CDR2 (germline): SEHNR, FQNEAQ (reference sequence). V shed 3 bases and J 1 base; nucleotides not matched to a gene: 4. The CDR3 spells CASSLGGMGTDTQYF. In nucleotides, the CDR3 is TGTGCCAGCAGCTTGGGAGGGATGGGCACAGATACGCAGTATTTT.

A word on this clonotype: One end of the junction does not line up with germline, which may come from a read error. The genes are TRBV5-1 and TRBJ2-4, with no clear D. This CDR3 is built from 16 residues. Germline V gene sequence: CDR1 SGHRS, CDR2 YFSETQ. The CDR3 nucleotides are TGCGTCAGCAGCTTGAAGAGGCTACTAGCCAAAAACATTCAGTACTTC. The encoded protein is CVSSLKRLLAKNIQYF. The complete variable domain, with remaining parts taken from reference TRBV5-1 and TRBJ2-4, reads KAGVTQTPRYLIKTRGQQVTLSCSPISGHRSVSWYQQTPGQGLQFLFEYFSETQRNKGNFPGRFSGRQFSNSRSEMNVSTLELGDSALYLCVSSLKRLLAKNIQYFGAGTRLSVL.

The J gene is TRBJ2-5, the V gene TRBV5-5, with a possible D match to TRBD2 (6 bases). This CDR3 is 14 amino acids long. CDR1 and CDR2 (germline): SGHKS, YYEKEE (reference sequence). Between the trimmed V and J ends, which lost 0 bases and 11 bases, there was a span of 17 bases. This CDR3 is CASSLAAGGGEQYF. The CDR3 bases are TGTGCCAGCAGCTTGGCTGCCGGAGGCGGGGAGCAGTACTTC.

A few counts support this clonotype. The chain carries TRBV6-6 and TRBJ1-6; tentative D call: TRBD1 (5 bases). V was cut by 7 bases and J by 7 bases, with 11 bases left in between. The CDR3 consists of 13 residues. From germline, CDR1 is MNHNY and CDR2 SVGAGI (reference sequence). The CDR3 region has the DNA TGTGCCAGCACCCCGACAGAAAATTCACCCCTCCACTTT. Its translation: CASTPTENSPLHF.

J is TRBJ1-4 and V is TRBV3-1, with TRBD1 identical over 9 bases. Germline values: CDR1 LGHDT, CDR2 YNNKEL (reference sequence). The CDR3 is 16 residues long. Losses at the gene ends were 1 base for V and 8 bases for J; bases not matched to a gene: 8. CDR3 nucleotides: TGTGCCAGCAGCCAAGGGGGACAGGGAGGAAGAGAAAAACTGTTTTTT. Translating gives CASSQGGQGGREKLFF.

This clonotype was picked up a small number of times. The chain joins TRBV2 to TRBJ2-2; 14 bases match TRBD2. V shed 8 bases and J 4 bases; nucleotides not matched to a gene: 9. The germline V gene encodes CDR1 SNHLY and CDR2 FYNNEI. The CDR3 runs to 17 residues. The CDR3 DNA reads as TGTGCCAGCGGGCGACTAGCGGGAGGGTCGCGCACCGGGGAGCTGTTTTTT. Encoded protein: CASGRLAGGSRTGELFF.

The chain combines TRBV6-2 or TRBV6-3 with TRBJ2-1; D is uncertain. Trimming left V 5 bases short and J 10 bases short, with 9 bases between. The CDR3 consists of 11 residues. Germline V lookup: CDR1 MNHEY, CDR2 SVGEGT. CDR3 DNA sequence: TGTGCCAGCAGTATCCCTGAGGAGCAGTTCTTC. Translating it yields CASSIPEEQFF.